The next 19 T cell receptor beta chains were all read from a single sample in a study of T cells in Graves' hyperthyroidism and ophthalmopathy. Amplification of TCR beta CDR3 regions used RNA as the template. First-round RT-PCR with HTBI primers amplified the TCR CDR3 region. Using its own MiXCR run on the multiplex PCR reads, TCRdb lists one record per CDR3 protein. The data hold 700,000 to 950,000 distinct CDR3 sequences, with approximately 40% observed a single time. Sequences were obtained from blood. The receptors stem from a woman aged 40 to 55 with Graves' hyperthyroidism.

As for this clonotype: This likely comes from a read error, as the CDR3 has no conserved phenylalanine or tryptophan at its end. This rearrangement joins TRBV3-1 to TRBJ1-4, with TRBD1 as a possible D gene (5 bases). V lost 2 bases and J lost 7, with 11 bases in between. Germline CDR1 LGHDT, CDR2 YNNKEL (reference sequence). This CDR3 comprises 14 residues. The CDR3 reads CASSQPGRSEKLFL. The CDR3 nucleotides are TGTGCCAGCAGCCAACCGGGGCGAAGTGAAAAACTGTTTCTT.

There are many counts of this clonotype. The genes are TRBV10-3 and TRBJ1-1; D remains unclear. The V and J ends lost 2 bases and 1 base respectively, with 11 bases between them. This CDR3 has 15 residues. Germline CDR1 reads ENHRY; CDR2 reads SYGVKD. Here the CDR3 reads CAISEREGTNTEAFF. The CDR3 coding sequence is TGTGCCATCAGTGAGCGGGAGGGCACGAACACTGAAGCTTTCTTT.

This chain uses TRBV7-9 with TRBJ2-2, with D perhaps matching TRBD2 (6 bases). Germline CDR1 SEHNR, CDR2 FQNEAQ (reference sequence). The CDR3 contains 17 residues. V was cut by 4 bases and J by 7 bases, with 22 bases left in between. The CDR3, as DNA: TGTGCCAGCAGCTCGACTGCCTATCTAGCGTGTGTCGGGGAGCTGTTTTTT. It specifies CASSSTAYLACVGELFF.

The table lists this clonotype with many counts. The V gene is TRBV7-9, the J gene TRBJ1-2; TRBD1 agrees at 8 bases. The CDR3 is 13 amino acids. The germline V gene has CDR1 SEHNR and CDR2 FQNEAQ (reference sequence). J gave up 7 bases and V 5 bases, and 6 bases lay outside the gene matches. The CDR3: CASSGQGASGYTF. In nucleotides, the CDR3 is TGTGCCAGCAGCGGTCAGGGGGCGAGTGGCTACACCTTC.

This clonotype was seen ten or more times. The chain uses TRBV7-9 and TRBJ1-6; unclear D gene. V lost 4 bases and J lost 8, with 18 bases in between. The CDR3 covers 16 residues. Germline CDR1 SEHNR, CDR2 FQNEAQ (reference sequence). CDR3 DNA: TGTGCCAGCAGCTCCAAAAGGGCTGCGGTGTATTCACCCCTCCACTTT. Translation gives CASSSKRAAVYSPLHF.

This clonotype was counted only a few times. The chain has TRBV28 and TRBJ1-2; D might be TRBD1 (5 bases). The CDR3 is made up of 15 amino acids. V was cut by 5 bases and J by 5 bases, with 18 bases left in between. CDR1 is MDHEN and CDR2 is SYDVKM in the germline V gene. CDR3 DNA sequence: TGTGCCAGCAGTCTGGGAGGGACTGACCCATATGGCTACACCTTC. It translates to CASSLGGTDPYGYTF.

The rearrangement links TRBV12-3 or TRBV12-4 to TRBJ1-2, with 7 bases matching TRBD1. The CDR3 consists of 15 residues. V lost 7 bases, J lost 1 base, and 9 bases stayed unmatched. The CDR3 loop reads CASNLGQASNYGYTF. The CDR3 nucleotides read TGTGCCAGCAATCTCGGACAGGCCAGTAACTATGGCTACACCTTC.

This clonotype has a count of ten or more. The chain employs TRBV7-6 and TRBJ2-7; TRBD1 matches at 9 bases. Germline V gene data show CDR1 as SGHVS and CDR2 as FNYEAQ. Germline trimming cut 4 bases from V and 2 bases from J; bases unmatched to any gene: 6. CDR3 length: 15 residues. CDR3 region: CASSSGTGNAYEQYF. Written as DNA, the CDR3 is TGTGCCAGCAGCTCCGGGACAGGGAACGCCTACGAGCAGTACTTC.

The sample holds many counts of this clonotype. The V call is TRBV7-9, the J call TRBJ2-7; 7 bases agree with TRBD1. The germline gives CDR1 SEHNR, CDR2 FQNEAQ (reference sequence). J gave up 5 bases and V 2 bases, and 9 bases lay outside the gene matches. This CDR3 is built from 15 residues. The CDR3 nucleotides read TGTGCCAGCAGCTTACCGACAGGGTATATTAACGAGCAGTACTTC. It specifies CASSLPTGYINEQYF.

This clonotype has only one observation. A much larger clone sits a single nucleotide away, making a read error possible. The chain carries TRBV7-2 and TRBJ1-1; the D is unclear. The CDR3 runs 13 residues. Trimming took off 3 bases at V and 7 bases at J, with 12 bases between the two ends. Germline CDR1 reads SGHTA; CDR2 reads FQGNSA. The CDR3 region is CASSFTMKIEAFF. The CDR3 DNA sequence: TGTGCCAGCAGCTTCACAATGAAGATTGAAGCTTTCTTT.

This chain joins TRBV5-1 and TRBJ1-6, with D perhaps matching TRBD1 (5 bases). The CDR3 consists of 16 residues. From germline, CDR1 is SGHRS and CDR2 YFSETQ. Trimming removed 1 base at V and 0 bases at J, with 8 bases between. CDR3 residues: CASSLRDSSYNSPLHF. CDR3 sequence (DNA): TGCGCCAGCAGCTTGAGAGACAGCTCCTATAATTCACCCCTCCACTTT.

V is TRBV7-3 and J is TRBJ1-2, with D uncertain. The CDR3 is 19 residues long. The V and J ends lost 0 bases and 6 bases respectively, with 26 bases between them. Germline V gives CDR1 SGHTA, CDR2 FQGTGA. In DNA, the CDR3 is TGTGCCAGCAGCTTAACAGCTTACACAGCGATACAAGTAATCGATGGCTACACCTTC. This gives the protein CASSLTAYTAIQVIDGYTF.

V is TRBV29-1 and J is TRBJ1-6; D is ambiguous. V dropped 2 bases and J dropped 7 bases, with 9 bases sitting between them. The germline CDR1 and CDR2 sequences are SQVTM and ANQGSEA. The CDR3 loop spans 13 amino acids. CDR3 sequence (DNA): TGCAGCGTTGAATACTTGCCCAATTCACCCCTCCACTTT. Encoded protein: CSVEYLPNSPLHF.

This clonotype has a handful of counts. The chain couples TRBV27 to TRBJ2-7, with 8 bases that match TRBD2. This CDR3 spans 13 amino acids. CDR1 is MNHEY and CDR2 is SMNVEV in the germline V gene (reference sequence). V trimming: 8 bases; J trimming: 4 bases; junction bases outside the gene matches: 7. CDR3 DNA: TGTGCCAGCCGGCGGGAGGATGTATACGAGCAGTACTTC. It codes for CASRREDVYEQYF.

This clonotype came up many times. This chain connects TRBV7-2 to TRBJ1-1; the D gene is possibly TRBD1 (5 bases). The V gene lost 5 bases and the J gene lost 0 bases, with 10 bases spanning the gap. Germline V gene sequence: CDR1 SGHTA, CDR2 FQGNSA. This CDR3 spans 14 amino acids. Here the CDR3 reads CASSAWDLNTEAFF. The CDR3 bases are TGTGCCAGCAGCGCCTGGGACTTGAACACTGAAGCTTTCTTT.

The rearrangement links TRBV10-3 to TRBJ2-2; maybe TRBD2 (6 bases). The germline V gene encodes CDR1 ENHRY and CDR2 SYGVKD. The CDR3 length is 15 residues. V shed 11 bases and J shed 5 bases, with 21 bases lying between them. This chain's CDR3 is CAGSGSGQGTGELFF. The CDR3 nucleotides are TGTGCCGGCAGCGGGTCCGGGCAGGGAACCGGGGAGCTGTTTTTT.

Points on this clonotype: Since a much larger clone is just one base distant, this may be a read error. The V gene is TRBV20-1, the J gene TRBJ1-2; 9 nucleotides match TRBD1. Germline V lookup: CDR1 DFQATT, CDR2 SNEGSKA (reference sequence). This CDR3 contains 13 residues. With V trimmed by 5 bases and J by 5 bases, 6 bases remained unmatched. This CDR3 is CSAGRQGGYGYTF. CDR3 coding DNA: TGCAGTGCTGGCCGACAGGGGGGTTATGGCTACACCTTC.

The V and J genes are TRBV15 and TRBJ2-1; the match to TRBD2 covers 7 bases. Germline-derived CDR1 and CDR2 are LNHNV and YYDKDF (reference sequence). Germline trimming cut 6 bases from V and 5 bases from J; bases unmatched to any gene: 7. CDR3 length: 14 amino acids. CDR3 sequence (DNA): TGTGCCACCAGGGGAGGGGACTTCAACAATGAGCAGTTCTTC. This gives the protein CATRGGDFNNEQFF. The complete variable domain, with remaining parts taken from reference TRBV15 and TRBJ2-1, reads DAMVIQNPRYQVTQFGKPVTLSCSQTLNHNVMYWYQQKSSQAPKLLFHYYDKDFNNEADTPDNFQSRRPNTSFCFLDIRSPGLGDTAMYLCATRGGDFNNEQFFGPGTRLTVL.

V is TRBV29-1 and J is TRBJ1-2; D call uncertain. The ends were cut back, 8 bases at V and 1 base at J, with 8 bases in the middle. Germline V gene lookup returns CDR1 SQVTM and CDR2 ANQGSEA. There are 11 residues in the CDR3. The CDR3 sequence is CSLNSNYGYTF. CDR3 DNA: TGCAGCTTGAACAGTAACTATGGCTACACCTTC.